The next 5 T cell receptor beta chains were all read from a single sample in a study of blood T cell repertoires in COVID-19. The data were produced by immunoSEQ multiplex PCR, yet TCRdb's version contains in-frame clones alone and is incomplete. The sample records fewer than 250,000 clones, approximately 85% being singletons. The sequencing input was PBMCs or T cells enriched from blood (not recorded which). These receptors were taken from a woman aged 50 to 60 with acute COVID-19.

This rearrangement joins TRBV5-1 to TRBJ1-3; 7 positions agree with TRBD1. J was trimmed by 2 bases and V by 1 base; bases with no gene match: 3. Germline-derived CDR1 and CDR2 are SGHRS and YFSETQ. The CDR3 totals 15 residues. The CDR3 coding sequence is TGCGCCAGCAGCTTGACAGGGGCGACTGGAAACACCATATATTTT. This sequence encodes CASSLTGATGNTIYF.

The CDR3 sequence: CASSVIAGELFF. CDR3 DNA: TGTGCCAGCAGCGTCATAGCCGGGGAGCTGTTTTTT. This rearrangement joins TRBV5-5 to TRBJ2-2, with no clear D. From germline, CDR1 is SGHKS and CDR2 YYEKEE (reference sequence). V dropped 4 bases and J dropped 6 bases, with 7 bases sitting between them. This CDR3 is built from 12 residues.

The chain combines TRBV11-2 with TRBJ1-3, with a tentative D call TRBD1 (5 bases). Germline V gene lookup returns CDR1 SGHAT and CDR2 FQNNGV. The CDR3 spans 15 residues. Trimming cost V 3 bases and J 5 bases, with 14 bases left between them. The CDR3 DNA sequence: TGTGCCAGCAGCTTCGACGGACATGCCAGAAACACCATATATTTT. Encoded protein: CASSFDGHARNTIYF.

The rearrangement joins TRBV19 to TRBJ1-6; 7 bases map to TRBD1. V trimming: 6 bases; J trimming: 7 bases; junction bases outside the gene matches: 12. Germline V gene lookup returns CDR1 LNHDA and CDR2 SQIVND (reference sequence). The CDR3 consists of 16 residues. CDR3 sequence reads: CASSRTSGTVNSPLHF. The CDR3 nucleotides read TGTGCCAGTAGCCGAACTTCCGGGACAGTGAATTCACCCCTCCACTTT.

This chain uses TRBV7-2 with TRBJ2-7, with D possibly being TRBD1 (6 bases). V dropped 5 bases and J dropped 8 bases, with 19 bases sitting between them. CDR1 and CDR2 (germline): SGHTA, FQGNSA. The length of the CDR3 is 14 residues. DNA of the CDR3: TGTGCCAGCAGCCGTCAATGGGACATCCCCCAGCAGTACTTC. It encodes CASSRQWDIPQQYF.